Shown below are 9 T cell receptor beta chains from a single sample sequenced in a study of T cell responses to AZD1222 COVID-19 vaccine. TCRdb's copy holds only in-frame clones and misses some; the assay was immunoSEQ multiplex PCR. The sample contains around 150,000 clones, 75% to 95% of which appear only once. Specimen: peripheral blood, collected 28 days after the second dose of the MenACWY control vaccine. The source is an adult who received the MenACWY meningococcal vaccine as a control.

The V gene is TRBV19, the J gene TRBJ1-5; D may be TRBD1 (6 bases). V lost 6 bases and J 3 bases, leaving 12 bases between the germline ends. The CDR3 consists of 14 residues. The germline V gene has CDR1 LNHDA and CDR2 SQIVND (reference sequence). In DNA form, the CDR3 reads TGTGCCAGTAGCGGACAGACCTACAATCAGCCCCAGCATTTT. It is translated as CASSGQTYNQPQHF. Using reference TRBV19 and TRBJ1-5 for the parts outside the CDR3, the full variable domain is DGGITQSPKYLFRKEGQNVTLSCEQNLNHDAMYWYRQDPGQGLRLIYYSQIVNDFQKGDIAEGYSVSREKKESFPLTVTSAQKNPTAFYLCASSGQTYNQPQHFGDGTRLSIL.

This rearrangement joins TRBV6-2 or TRBV6-3 to TRBJ2-1; D is possibly TRBD2 (6 bases). The germline V and J ends were trimmed by 2 bases and 5 bases, with 22 bases remaining between them. The CDR3 runs 18 residues. Per the germline V gene, CDR1 is MNHEY and CDR2 is SVGEGT. The CDR3 loop reads CASSYAVGGAGLNNEQFF. The CDR3 nucleotides are TGTGCCAGCAGTTACGCGGTTGGCGGGGCCGGCCTAAACAATGAGCAGTTCTTC.

V is TRBV19 and J is TRBJ1-6; 8 bases agree with TRBD1. The length of the CDR3 is 14 residues. The germline CDR1 and CDR2 sequences are LNHDA and SQIVND (reference sequence). The V gene end was trimmed by 5 bases and the J gene end by 13 bases; junction bases not matched to a gene: 10. The CDR3 spells CASSPTGADLPLHF. The CDR3 DNA follows: TGTGCCAGTAGTCCGACAGGGGCCGACCTCCCCCTCCACTTT.

The chain couples TRBV28 to TRBJ2-1; the D gene is possibly TRBD1 (5 bases). The length of the CDR3 is 17 residues. Germline CDR1 and CDR2: MDHEN and SYDVKM. V lost 1 base and J 6 bases, leaving 19 bases between the germline ends. DNA of the CDR3: TGTGCCAGCAGTTTATCGTACTTCAGCTATAGGGGCAATGAGCAGTTCTTC. It codes for CASSLSYFSYRGNEQFF.

The chain is built from TRBV28 and TRBJ1-1, with 9 nucleotides matching TRBD1. Germline V gene data show CDR1 as MDHEN and CDR2 as SYDVKM. With V trimmed by 3 bases and J by 2 bases, 19 bases remained unmatched. The CDR3 runs to 20 residues. The DNA for the CDR3 is TGTGCCAGCAGTTTTCGAGTAGCCAGGGCCGGGACAGGGAAAAACACTGAAGCTTTCTTT. It is translated as CASSFRVARAGTGKNTEAFF.

The chain employs TRBV9 and TRBJ2-1; TRBD2 agrees at 11 bases. CDR1 SGDLS and CDR2 YYNGEE come from the germline V gene. The CDR3 runs to 19 residues. Unmatched junction bases numbered 11, after V lost 3 bases and J lost 0 bases. Written as DNA, the CDR3 is TGTGCCAGCAGCGCTGGGACTAGCGGAATGAGTCGCTCCTACAATGAGCAGTTCTTC. Protein product: CASSAGTSGMSRSYNEQFF.

The CDR3 sequence is CASSLWTVQETQYF. CDR3 bases: TGTGCCAGCAGCCTGTGGACAGTCCAAGAGACCCAGTACTTC. V gene TRBV5-4 combines with J gene TRBJ2-5; D is possibly TRBD1 (6 bases). The CDR3 totals 14 residues. The ends were cut back, 4 bases at V and 1 base at J, with 11 bases in the middle. CDR1 is SGHNT and CDR2 is YYREEE in the germline V gene (reference sequence).

The genes are TRBV19 and TRBJ2-1, with TRBD2 matching over 10 bases. Germline values: CDR1 LNHDA, CDR2 SQIVND (reference sequence). The V and J ends lost 6 bases and 6 bases, in that order; junction bases with no gene match: 8. The CDR3 runs 15 residues. This CDR3 is CASRASGRAGNEQFF. The CDR3 DNA reads TGTGCCAGTAGGGCGAGCGGGAGGGCGGGCAATGAGCAGTTCTTC.

V usage is TRBV9 and J usage is TRBJ2-7; D might be TRBD2 (5 bases). Deletions cut 4 bases from V and 3 bases from J, with 8 bases between. CDR1 is SGDLS, CDR2 YYNGEE, per germline. This CDR3 is 12 amino acids long. The CDR3 protein is CASSPRGYEQYF. The CDR3 DNA is TGTGCCAGCAGCCCCCGGGGCTACGAGCAGTACTTC.